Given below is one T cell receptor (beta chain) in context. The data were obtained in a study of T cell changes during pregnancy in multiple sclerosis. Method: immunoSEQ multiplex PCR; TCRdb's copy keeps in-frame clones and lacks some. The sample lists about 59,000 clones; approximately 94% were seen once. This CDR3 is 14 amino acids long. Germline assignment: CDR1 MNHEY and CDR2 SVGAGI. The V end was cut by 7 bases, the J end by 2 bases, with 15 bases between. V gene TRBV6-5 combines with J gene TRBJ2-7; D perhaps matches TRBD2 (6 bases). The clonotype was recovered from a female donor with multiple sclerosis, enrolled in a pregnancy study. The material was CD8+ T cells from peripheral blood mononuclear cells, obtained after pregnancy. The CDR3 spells CASNAGGGAYEQYF. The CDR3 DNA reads TGTGCCAGCAACGCGGGCGGAGGGGCCTACGAGCAGTACTTC.